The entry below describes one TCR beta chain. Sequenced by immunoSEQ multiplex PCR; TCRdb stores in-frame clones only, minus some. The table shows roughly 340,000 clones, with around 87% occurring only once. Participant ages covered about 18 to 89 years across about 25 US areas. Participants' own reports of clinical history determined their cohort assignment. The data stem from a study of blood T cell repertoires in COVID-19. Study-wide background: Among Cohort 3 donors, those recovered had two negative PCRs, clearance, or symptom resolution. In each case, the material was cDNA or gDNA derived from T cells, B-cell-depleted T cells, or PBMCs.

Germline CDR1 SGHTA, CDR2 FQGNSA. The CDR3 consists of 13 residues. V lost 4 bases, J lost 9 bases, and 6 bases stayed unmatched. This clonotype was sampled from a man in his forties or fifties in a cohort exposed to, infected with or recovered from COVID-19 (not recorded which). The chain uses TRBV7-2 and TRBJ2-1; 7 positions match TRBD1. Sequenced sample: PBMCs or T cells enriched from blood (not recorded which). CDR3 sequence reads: CASSSYRGPEQFF. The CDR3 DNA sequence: TGTGCCAGCAGCTCTTACAGGGGTCCTGAGCAGTTCTTC.